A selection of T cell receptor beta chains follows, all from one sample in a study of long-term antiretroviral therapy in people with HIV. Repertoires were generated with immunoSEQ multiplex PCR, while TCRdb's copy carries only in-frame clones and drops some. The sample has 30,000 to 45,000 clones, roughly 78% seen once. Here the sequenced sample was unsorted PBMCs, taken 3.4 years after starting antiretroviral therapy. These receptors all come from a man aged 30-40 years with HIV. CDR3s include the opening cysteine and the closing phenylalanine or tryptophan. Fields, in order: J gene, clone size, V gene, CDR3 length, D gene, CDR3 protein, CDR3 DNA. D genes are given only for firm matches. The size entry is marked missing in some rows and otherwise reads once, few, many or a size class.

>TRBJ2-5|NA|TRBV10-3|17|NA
CAISESSQGWSQETQYF
TGTGCCATCAGTGAGTCTTCCCAGGGATGGAGCCAAGAGACCCAGTACTTC
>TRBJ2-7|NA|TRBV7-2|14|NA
CASPLTGDSYEQYF
TGTGCCAGCCCACTTACAGGAGACTCCTACGAGCAGTACTTC
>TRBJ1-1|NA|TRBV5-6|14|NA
CASSLTGRNTEAFF
TGTGCCAGCAGCTTGACAGGGAGGAACACTGAAGCTTTCTTT
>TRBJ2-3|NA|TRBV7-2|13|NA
CASSLGSGDTQYF
TGTGCCAGCAGCTTAGGATCAGGGGATACGCAGTATTTT
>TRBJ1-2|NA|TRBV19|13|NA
CASMERPANGYTF
TGTGCCAGTATGGAGCGGCCCGCGAATGGCTACACCTTC
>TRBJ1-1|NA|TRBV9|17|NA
CASSAPKDGTMNTEAFF
TGTGCCAGCAGCGCCCCGAAGGACGGGACTATGAACACTGAAGCTTTCTTT
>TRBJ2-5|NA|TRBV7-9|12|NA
CASSLRGETQYF
TGTGCCAGCAGCTTAAGGGGGGAGACCCAGTACTTC
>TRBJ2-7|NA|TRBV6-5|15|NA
CASSYSAGPTAEQYF
TGTGCCAGCAGTTACTCCGCGGGACCGACCGCCGAGCAGTACTTC
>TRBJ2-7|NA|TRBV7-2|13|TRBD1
CAVRRQGVEEQYF
TGTGCCGTCCGGAGACAGGGGGTGGAAGAGCAGTACTTC
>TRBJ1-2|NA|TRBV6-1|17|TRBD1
CASSESFGGTGGLGYTF
TGTGCCAGCAGTGAATCTTTTGGCGGGACAGGGGGTCTTGGCTACACCTTC
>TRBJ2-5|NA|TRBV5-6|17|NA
CASSVLFGGGLQETQYF
TGTGCCAGCAGCGTCCTCTTCGGGGGAGGCCTTCAAGAGACCCAGTACTTC
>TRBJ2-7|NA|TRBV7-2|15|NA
CASSSRDSLSYEQYF
TGTGCCAGCAGTTCCCGGGACTCTTTATCGTACGAGCAGTACTTC
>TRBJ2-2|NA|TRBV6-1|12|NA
CASSEYDGELFF
TGTGCCAGCAGTGAATACGACGGGGAGCTGTTTTTT
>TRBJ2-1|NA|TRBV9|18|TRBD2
CASSVELLLAGGNNEQFF
TGTGCCAGCAGCGTAGAGTTGTTACTAGCGGGAGGAAACAATGAGCAGTTCTTC
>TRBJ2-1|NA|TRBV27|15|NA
CASSLGGGPYNEQFF
TGTGCCAGCAGTTTAGGTGGCGGGCCGTACAATGAGCAGTTCTTC
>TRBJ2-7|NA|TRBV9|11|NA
CASSETYEQYF
TGTGCCAGCAGCGAAACCTACGAGCAGTACTTC
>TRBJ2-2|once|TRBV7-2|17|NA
CASSTLRDWSSPGELFF
TGTGCCAGCAGTACCCTGAGAGACTGGTCGTCTCCCGGGGAGCTGTTTTTT
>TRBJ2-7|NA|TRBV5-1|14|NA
CASSLASPADEQYF
TGCGCCAGCAGCTTGGCAAGCCCCGCGGACGAGCAGTACTTC
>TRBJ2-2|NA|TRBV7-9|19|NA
CASTGRGQSDRINTGELFF
TGTGCCAGCACCGGACGGGGGCAATCGGACAGGATCAACACCGGGGAGCTGTTTTTT
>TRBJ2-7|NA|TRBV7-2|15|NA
CASSLSPGLSYEQYF
TGTGCCAGCAGCTTAAGTCCGGGCTTATCCTACGAGCAGTACTTC
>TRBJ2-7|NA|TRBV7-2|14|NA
CASSFSHSSYEQYF
TGTGCCAGCAGCTTTTCACACTCTTCCTACGAGCAGTACTTC
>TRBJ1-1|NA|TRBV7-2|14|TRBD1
CASSLQGADTEAFF
TGTGCCAGCAGCCTACAGGGGGCCGACACTGAAGCTTTCTTT
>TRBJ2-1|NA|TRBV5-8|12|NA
CASSSRRHEQFF
TGTGCCAGCAGCTCCAGACGGCATGAGCAGTTCTTC
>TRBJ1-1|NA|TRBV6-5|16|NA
CASSYNRPDLNTEAFF
TGTGCCAGCAGTTACAACAGACCAGACCTGAACACTGAAGCTTTCTTT
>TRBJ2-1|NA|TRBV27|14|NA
CASSPRTTYNEQFF
TGTGCCAGCAGTCCCCGGACTACCTACAATGAGCAGTTCTTC
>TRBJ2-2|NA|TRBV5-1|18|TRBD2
CASSLGTSGSPRIGELFF
TGCGCCAGCAGCTTGGGGACTAGCGGGAGTCCCAGAATCGGGGAGCTGTTTTTT
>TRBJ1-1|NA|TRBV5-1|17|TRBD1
CASRLTGTGKGNTEAFF
TGCGCCAGCCGCCTGACAGGGACAGGGAAGGGGAACACTGAAGCTTTCTTT
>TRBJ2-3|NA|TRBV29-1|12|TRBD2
CSSGRGEDTQYF
TGCAGCTCCGGACGGGGGGAAGATACGCAGTATTTT
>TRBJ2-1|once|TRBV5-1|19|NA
CASSWTSPEQGSSYNEQFF
TGCGCCAGCAGCTGGACTTCCCCGGAGCAGGGTAGCTCCTACAATGAGCAGTTCTTC
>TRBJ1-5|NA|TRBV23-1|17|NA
CASSLLQLGWGDQPQHF
TGCGCCAGCAGTCTCTTACAGTTAGGGTGGGGAGATCAGCCCCAGCATTTT
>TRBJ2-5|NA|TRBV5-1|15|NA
CASSLALSGAQTQYF
TGCGCCAGCAGCTTGGCCCTCTCCGGGGCACAGACCCAGTACTTC
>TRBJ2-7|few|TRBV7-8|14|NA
CASSFGYNSYEQYF
TGTGCCAGCAGCTTTGGCTACAACTCCTACGAGCAGTACTTC
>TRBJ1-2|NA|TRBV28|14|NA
CASSSTASNYGYTF
TGTGCCAGCAGTTCGACAGCGTCCAACTATGGCTACACCTTC
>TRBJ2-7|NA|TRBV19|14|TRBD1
CASSIETGGSEQYF
TGTGCCAGTAGTATAGAGACAGGGGGCAGCGAGCAGTACTTC
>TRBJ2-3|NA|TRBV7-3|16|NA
CASSSTGTRGPDTQYF
TGTGCCAGCAGCTCCACCGGGACCAGGGGACCAGATACGCAGTATTTT
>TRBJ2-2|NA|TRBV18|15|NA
CASSLRGVNTGELFF
TGTGCCAGCTCACTCAGGGGAGTTAACACCGGGGAGCTGTTTTTT
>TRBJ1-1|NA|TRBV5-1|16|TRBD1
CASSPLSGTGPTEAFF
TGCGCCAGCAGCCCGTTATCCGGGACAGGGCCCACTGAAGCTTTCTTT
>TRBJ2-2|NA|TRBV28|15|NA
CASSFRGKRSGELFF
TGTGCCAGCAGTTTTAGGGGGAAAAGGTCCGGGGAGCTGTTTTTT
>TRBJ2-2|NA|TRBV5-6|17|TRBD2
CASSSFVGGANTGELFF
TGTGCCAGCAGCTCCTTCGTGGGGGGGGCGAACACCGGGGAGCTGTTTTTT
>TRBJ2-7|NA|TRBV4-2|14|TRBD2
CASSHEREGYEQYF
TGTGCCAGCAGCCACGAGCGGGAGGGGTACGAGCAGTACTTC
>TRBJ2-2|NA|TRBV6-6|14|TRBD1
CASSYSQGAGELFF
TGTGCCAGCAGTTACTCCCAGGGGGCCGGGGAGCTGTTTTTT
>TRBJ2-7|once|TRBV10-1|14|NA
CASSDGFVGDEQYF
TGCGCCAGCAGTGACGGTTTTGTAGGAGACGAGCAGTACTTC
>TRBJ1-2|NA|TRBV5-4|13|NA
CASKAGTNYGYTF
TGTGCCAGCAAGGCAGGGACTAACTATGGCTACACCTTC
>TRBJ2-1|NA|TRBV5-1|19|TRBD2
CASSLVMGLAGGSPNEQFF
TGCGCCAGCAGCTTGGTCATGGGACTAGCGGGAGGGAGCCCCAATGAGCAGTTCTTC
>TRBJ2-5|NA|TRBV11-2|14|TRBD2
CASSPGLAEETQYF
TGTGCCAGCAGCCCGGGACTAGCGGAAGAGACCCAGTACTTC
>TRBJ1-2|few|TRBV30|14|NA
CAWSLGGAGYGYTF
TGTGCCTGGAGTCTAGGGGGGGCTGGCTATGGCTACACCTTC
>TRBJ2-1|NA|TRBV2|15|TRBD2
CASSSRLAGRYEQFF
TGTGCCAGCAGTTCCCGACTAGCGGGAAGGTATGAGCAGTTCTTC
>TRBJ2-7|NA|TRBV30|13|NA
CAWSVAQAAEQYF
TGTGCCTGGAGTGTGGCCCAAGCAGCCGAGCAGTACTTC
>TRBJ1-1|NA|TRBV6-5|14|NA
CASSYREGYTEAFF
TGTGCCAGCAGTTACAGGGAGGGATACACTGAAGCTTTCTTT
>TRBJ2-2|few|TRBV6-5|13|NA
CASSYQNTGELFF
TGTGCCAGCAGCTACCAGAACACCGGGGAGCTGTTTTTT
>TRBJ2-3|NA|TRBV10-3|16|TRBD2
CAISQQTSGRTDTQYF
TGTGCCATCAGTCAGCAGACTAGCGGGAGAACAGATACGCAGTATTTT
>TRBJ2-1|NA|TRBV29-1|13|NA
CSVLRQLDNEQFF
TGCAGCGTACTCCGACAGCTAGACAATGAGCAGTTCTTC
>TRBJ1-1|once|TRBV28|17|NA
CASSSLWGGPMNTEAFF
TGTGCCAGCAGTTCCCTCTGGGGCGGGCCAATGAACACTGAAGCTTTCTTT
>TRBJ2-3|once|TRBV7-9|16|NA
CASSSTLLTVSDTQYF
TGTGCCAGCAGCTCCACTCTCCTAACGGTGTCAGATACGCAGTATTTT